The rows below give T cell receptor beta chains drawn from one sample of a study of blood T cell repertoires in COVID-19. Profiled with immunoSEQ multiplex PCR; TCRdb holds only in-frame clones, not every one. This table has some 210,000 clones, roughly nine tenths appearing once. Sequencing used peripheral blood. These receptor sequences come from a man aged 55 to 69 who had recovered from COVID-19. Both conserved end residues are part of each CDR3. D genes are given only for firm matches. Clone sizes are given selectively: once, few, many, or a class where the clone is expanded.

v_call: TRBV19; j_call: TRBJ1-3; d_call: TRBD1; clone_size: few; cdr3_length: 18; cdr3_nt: TGTGCCAGTAGTTTGAAGTCGGGACAGGCTTTCTCTGGAAACACCATATATTTT; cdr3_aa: CASSLKSGQAFSGNTIYF
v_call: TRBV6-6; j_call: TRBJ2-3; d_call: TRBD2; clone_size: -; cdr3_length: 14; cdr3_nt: TGTGCCAGCAGAAAAGCGGGAGAGGGAGATACGCAGTATTTT; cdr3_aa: CASRKAGEGDTQYF
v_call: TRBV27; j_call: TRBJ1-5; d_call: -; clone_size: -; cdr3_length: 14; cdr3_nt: TGTGCCAGCAGCCCGTGGGCCAGTCATCAGCCCCAGCATTTT; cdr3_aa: CASSPWASHQPQHF
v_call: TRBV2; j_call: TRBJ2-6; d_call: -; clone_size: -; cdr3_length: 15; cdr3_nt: TGTGCCAGCAGCAGCGAAAGCTCTGGGGCCAACGTCCTGACTTTC; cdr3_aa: CASSSESSGANVLTF
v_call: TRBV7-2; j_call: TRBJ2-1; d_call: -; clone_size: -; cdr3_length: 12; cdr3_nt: TGTGCCAGCAGCTTAGTTCGGACTGGGCAGTTCTTC; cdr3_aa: CASSLVRTGQFF
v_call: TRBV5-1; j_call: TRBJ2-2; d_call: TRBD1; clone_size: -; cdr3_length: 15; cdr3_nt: TGCGCCAGCAGCTCCTTGGACAGGGACACCGGGGAGCTGTTTTTT; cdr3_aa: CASSSLDRDTGELFF
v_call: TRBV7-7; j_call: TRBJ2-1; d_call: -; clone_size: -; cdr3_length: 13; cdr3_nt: TGTGCTAGCAGCCTAGGGCCAAACAATGAGCAGTTCTTC; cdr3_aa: CASSLGPNNEQFF
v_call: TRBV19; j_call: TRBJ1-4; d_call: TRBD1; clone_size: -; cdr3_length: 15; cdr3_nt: TGTGCCAGTAGTCCCAGGACAGGGGGAACTGAAAAACTGTTTTTT; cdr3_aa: CASSPRTGGTEKLFF
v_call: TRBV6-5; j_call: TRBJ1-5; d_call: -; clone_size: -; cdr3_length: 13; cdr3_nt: TGTGCCAGCAGCGACAGACTCAATCAGCCCCAGCATTTT; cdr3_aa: CASSDRLNQPQHF
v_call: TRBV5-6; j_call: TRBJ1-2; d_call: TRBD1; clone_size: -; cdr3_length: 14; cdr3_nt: TGTGCCAGCAGTCGGGACAGGGCCCCCTATGGCTACACCTTC; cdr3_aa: CASSRDRAPYGYTF
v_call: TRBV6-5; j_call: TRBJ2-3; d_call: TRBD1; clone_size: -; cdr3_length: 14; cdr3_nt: TGTGCCAGCAGACAGGGGCATGGTTCCGATACGCAGTATTTT; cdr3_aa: CASRQGHGSDTQYF
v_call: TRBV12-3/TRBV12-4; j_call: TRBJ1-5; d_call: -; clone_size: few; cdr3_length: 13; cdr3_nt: TGTGCCAGCAGTTTCGCACAAGATCAGCCCCAGCATTTT; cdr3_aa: CASSFAQDQPQHF
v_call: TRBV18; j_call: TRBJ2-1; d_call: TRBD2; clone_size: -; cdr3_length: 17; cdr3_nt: TGTGCCAGCTCACCAACCTCGACTAGCCCGCCGAACAATGAGCAGTTCTTC; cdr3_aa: CASSPTSTSPPNNEQFF
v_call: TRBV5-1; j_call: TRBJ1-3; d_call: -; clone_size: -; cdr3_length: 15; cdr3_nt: TGCGCCAGCAGCTTGGAGCAAGTCTCTGGAAACACCATATATTTT; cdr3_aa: CASSLEQVSGNTIYF
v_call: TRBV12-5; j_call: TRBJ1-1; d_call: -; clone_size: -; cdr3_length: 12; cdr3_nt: TGTGCTAGTGGTCCAAGGGGCACTGAAGCTTTCTTT; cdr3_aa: CASGPRGTEAFF
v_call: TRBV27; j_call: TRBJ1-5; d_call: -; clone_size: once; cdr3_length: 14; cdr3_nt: TGTGCCAGCAGTTCCTACTTGGGCAATCAGCCCCAGCATTTT; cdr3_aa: CASSSYLGNQPQHF